The rows below give T cell receptor beta chains drawn from one sample of a study of OX40 agonist ivuxolimab in advanced cancers. Measured with immunoSEQ multiplex PCR; TCRdb has only the in-frame clones, and not every one. The sample carries some 78,000 clones, around 87% recorded once. Sequencing used CD4+ or CD8+ T cells sorted from blood, obtained in a trial of the OX40 agonist ivuxolimab. These TCRs come from an adult with an advanced solid tumor such as melanoma, head and neck, liver or kidney cancer. The CDR3 runs from the conserved cysteine through the conserved F or W. The order of the fields is D gene, CDR3 length, clone size, J gene, V gene, CDR3 DNA, CDR3 protein. D genes are given only for firm matches. Size tells how often a clone was seen (once, few, many) or the class of an expanded clone, and some rows leave it out.

D: TRBD1
length: 14
size: NA
J: TRBJ2-3
V: TRBV6-5
DNA: TGTGCCAGCAGTTACCGGCAGGGGGTAGATACGCAGTATTTT
CDR3: CASSYRQGVDTQYF

D: NA
length: 17
size: NA
J: TRBJ1-3
V: TRBV19
DNA: TGTGCCAGTAGTATCGGGGGGACCGGTTTCTCTGGAAACACCATATATTTT
CDR3: CASSIGGTGFSGNTIYF

D: NA
length: 15
size: once
J: TRBJ1-6
V: TRBV18
DNA: TGTGCCAGCCCAATGCGCGGGGTTGGGAATTCACCCCTCCACTTT
CDR3: CASPMRGVGNSPLHF

D: NA
length: 13
size: NA
J: TRBJ1-3
V: TRBV11-1
DNA: TGTGCCAGCAGCTTCCAACAGGGAAACGCCATATATTTT
CDR3: CASSFQQGNAIYF

D: NA
length: 15
size: NA
J: TRBJ1-2
V: TRBV6-5
DNA: TGTGCCAGCAGTTACTCAGCCAACTCGGGCTATGGCTACACCTTC
CDR3: CASSYSANSGYGYTF

D: TRBD1
length: 15
size: NA
J: TRBJ2-3
V: TRBV6-5
DNA: TGTGCCAGCAGATGGACAGGCGATAGCACAGATACGCAGTATTTT
CDR3: CASRWTGDSTDTQYF

D: TRBD1
length: 14
size: NA
J: TRBJ2-5
V: TRBV5-1
DNA: TGCGCCAGCAGCTTTCCGGACAGGGTAGAGACCCAGTACTTC
CDR3: CASSFPDRVETQYF

D: NA
length: 14
size: NA
J: TRBJ1-1
V: TRBV29-1
DNA: TGCAGCGTTGAAGAGTTAGCGGGGCGGACTGAAGCTTTCTTT
CDR3: CSVEELAGRTEAFF

D: NA
length: 14
size: NA
J: TRBJ1-5
V: TRBV27
DNA: TGTGCCAGCAGTTTGGAGGGGTTCAATCAGCCCCAGCATTTT
CDR3: CASSLEGFNQPQHF

D: NA
length: 13
size: NA
J: TRBJ2-7
V: TRBV11-3
DNA: TGTGCCAGCAGCTTGACGTCCGTTGGGGTGCAGTACTTC
CDR3: CASSLTSVGVQYF

D: TRBD1
length: 15
size: NA
J: TRBJ2-2
V: TRBV7-3
DNA: TGTGCCAGCAGCACGACAGGGCTGAACACCGGGGAGCTGTTTTTT
CDR3: CASSTTGLNTGELFF

D: NA
length: 16
size: NA
J: TRBJ2-1
V: TRBV5-1
DNA: TGCGCCAGCAGCGGAGGGTCCGGGGACGCCTACAATGAGCAGTTCTTC
CDR3: CASSGGSGDAYNEQFF

D: NA
length: 12
size: NA
J: TRBJ1-2
V: TRBV2
DNA: TGTGCCAGCACTGGGGGCGTCTATGGCTACACCTTC
CDR3: CASTGGVYGYTF

D: TRBD1
length: 15
size: NA
J: TRBJ2-2
V: TRBV5-4
DNA: TGTGCCAGCAGCGAACAGGGGGCGAACACCGGGGAGCTGTTTTTT
CDR3: CASSEQGANTGELFF

D: NA
length: 15
size: NA
J: TRBJ1-4
V: TRBV19
DNA: TGTGCCAGTAGTAAAAACAAGGCTTCTAATGAAAAACTGTTTTTT
CDR3: CASSKNKASNEKLFF

D: NA
length: 13
size: NA
J: TRBJ1-1
V: TRBV5-5
DNA: TGTGCCAGCAGCAGGACAGTCAACACTGAAGCTTTCTTT
CDR3: CASSRTVNTEAFF